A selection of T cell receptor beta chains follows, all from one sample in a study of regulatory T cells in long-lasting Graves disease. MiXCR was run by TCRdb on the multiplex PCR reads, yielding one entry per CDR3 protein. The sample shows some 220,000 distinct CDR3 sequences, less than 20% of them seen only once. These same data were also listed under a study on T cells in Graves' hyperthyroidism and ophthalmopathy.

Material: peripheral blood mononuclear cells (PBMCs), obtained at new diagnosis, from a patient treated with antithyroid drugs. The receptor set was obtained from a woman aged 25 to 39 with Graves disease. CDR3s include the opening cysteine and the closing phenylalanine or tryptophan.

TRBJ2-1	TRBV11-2	CASSLGRTGSNEQFF
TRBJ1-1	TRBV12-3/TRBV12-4	CASTRTGRAEAFF
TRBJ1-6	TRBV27	CASIGDSPLHF
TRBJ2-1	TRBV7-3	CASSRDSGGTYNEQFF
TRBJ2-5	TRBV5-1	CASSLWTGDKTQYF
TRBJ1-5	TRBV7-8	CASSFVGRSNQPQHF
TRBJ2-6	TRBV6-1	CASRQRQAINSGANVLTF
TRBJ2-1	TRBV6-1	CASSAHSGSSYNEQFF
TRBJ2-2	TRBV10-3	CAISESPNTGELFF
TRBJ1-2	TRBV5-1	CASSWDLGGFGYTF
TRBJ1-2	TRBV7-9	CASSLLRGEGGRMAGYTF
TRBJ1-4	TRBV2	CASSERGRANEKLFF
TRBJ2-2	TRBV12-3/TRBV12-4	CASSLAGQGYTGELFF
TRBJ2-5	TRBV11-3	CASSHGGATQYF
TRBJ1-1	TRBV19	CASSIDPASRTEAFF
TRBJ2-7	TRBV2	CASSRTGADGAEQYF
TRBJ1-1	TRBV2	CASRARATEAFF
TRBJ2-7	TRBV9	CASSVGTAAYEQYF
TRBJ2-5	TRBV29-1	CSSGGGPQETQYF
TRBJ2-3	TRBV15	CATSRDLGGGTDTQYF
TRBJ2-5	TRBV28	CASRPRQVAKETQYF
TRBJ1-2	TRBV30	CAWSVVSGPYGYTF
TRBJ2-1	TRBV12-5	CASGPGQGWNEQFF
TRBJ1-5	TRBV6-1	CASSENRANQPQHF
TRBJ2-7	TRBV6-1	CASSALATLSSYEQYF
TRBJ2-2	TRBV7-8	CASSPGDRGLTLYLLNTGELFF
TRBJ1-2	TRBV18	CASSPPGGWAYGYTF
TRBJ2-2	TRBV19	CASSRTSGRGSYGELFF
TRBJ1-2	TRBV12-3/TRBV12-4	CASNLRVEGGGYTF
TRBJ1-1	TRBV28	CASSPPGQGGRTEAFF
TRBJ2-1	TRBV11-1	CASSLAPGRAANEQFF
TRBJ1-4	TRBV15	CATSRQGGPNEELFF
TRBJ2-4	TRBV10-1	CASSDSAGPLAKNIQYF
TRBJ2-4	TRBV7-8	CASSLAELASYAKNIQYF
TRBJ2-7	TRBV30	CAWSIGRGTSYEQYF
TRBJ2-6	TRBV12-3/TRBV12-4	CASSPGQGRSGANVLTF
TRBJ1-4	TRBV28	CASSPQIRAGKLFF
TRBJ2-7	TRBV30	CATGRANEQYF
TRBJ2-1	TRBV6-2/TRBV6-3	CASSYSLSGTGDNNEQFF
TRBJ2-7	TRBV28	CASSLWRAGSYEQYF
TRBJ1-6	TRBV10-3	CAISEDRPSPLHF
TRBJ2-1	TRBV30	CAWTRGTYNEQFF
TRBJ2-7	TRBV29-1	CSVDTTGSYEQYF
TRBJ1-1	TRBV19	CASSVGQHATEAFF
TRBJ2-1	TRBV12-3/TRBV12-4	CASSQRTLNEQFF
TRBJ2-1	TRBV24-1	CATSVPRQGYNEQFF
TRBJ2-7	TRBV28	CASRPSGGSSYEQYF
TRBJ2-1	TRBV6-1	CASSEALAGGYNEQFF
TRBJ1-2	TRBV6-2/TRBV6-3	CASSYSRDSYGYTF
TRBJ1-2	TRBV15	CATSRAGTGTHGYTF
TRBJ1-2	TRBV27	CASSFSPFVYGYTF
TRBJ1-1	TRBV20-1	CSARDFGGRRNTEAFF
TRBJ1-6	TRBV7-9	CASTPRGRGAPSPLHF